This T cell receptor (beta chain) appears in the sequencing data of a study of blood T cell repertoires in COVID-19. The overall study: Acute and convalescent COVID-19 specimens originated in the United States, Italy and Spain. Nucleic acid was either cDNA or gDNA, and it came from T cells, B-cell-depleted T cells, or PBMCs.

The CDR3 spans 18 residues. CDR1 and CDR2 from the germline V gene are MNHEY and SMNVEV (reference sequence). The V and J ends lost 6 bases and 2 bases respectively, with 25 bases between them. In the authors' workflow: Scientists estimated how many nucleated cells there were by amplifying reference gene primers. Profiling relied on immunoSEQ multiplex PCR, and the TCRdb table lists in-frame clones only, not all of them. For V, J and clone size, that table is used; D and trimming come from the DNA. This sample has 100,000 to 150,000 clones, with roughly 85% found just once. The specimen sequenced was peripheral blood. This sequence was found in a woman older than 75 with acute or convalescent COVID-19. V and J are TRBV27 and TRBJ1-2; D is unclear. The CDR3 region has the DNA TGTGCCAGCAGGCCTTCCACCGACTTACGGCCAACCAACTATGGCTACACCTTC. Amino acids: CASRPSTDLRPTNYGYTF.